The text below deals with one T cell receptor (beta chain). This sample was taken from a study of T cell responses to AZD1222 COVID-19 vaccine. TCRdb keeps only in-frame clones here, not all; method: immunoSEQ multiplex PCR. The sample comprises roughly 100,000 clones, 90% to 95% of which are singletons, and under 60% rests with the top ten. Germline loops: CDR1 MDHEN, CDR2 SYDVKM. Trimming cost V 2 bases and J 0 bases, with 2 bases left between them. The CDR3 is made up of 12 amino acids. The sample was peripheral blood, taken on day 0 of AZD1222 vaccination. The chain employs TRBV28 and TRBJ2-7, with D unclear. The clonotype comes from an adult in good health. CDR3 region: CASSLDSYEQYF. CDR3 nucleotide sequence: TGTGCCAGCAGTTTAGACTCCTACGAGCAGTACTTC.